This T cell receptor (beta chain) was documented in a study of blood T cell repertoires in COVID-19 (dated by TCRdb to the early 2020s). About the full investigation: Collaborator samples came from the United States, Italy and Spain and covered acute and convalescent phases of COVID-19. The repertoires were released in a freely available public database meant as a resource for research on the immune response to SARS-CoV-2. The prospective study material was composed of cDNA or gDNA derived from T cells, B-cell-depleted T cells, or PBMCs. Samples were obtained from the ongoing ImmuneRACE study (first 160 participants) and from some 1,200 subjects provided by 6 global collaborators. The sample metadata nearly always contained a de-identified subject ID, COVID-19 status, age in years and sex. Where available, HLA class I and class II types were taken from metadata supplied by the sample provider and were not determined by assay-based typing. Deeply sampled blood TCRbeta repertoires from subjects exposed to, actively infected with, or recovered from COVID-19 were included in the dataset. General study outcomes and caveats: Clinical and demographic metadata were provided uncurated, with the amount varying by source and participant.

TCRbeta CDR3 regions were amplified from genomic DNA by means of the immunoSEQ Assay, a bias-controlled multiplex PCR. The authors' analysis ran thus. Nucleated cell counts per sample were estimated from amplification of reference gene primers within the assay. Sequence reads were collapsed and filtered to measure the absolute abundance of every unique TCRbeta CDR3 rearrangement. Productive Simpson clonality was computed per sample as the square root of Simpson's diversity index over productive rearrangements. In TCRdb, the immuneACCESS table is reduced to in-frame sequences with V and J assigned. These tables do not hold every clone; where another copy was compared, an unresolved V gene accounts for under half, and the others remain unexplained. D and trimming come from the DNA, and the V and J calls and clone size come from that table. Present in this sample are around 150,000 clones, around 82% of which were seen just once. Under 7% of the sample comes from the top ten.

With respect to this clone: The antigen this receptor binds is unknown. It has no much larger one-base neighbor in the sample; base qualities were not kept.

V loses 6 bases of germline sequence and J loses 9 bases, and the interval between the two ends is 15 bases. From its cysteine to its phenylalanine, the CDR3 spans 13 amino acids. CDR3 DNA is the only sequence kept; it has 39 bases, read in frame from the first base. The germline V gene sets CDR1 to SNHLY and CDR2 to FYNNEI. Participants in the prospective study were enrolled through a virtual design, were aged roughly 18 to 100 years, and lived in about 25 United States geographic areas. Cohort assignment in the prospective study relied on participant-reported clinical history from a screening survey and a study questionnaire. Recovered participants in ImmuneRACE Cohort 3 were defined by two consecutive negative NP/OP PCR tests, clearance by a healthcare professional, or resolution of symptoms. In the prospective study, whole blood, serum and a nasopharyngeal or oropharyngeal swab were collected from each participant by mobile phlebotomists. Additional blood draws and questionnaires over an approximately two-month period could optionally be provided by prospective study participants. Blood samples from the prospective study were shipped frozen or at room temperature prior to DNA extraction.

The origin of this receptor is a man aged 35-49 years who had recovered from COVID-19. What was sequenced was PBMCs or T cells enriched from blood (not recorded which). The chain employs TRBV2 and TRBJ1-5; the D gene identity is not certain. The nucleotide sequence is given as TGTGCCAGCAGATTCTCGGTAGATCGGCCCCAGCATTTT. It translates as CASRFSVDRPQHF.